Below, 8 T cell receptor beta chains from the same sample are listed, as sequenced in a study of shared clonotypes between healthy human individuals. Method: immunoSEQ multiplex PCR; TCRdb's copy keeps in-frame clones and lacks some. The sample includes hundreds of thousands of clones, 74% of them seen just once. Source material: memory CD4+ T cells sorted from blood. Subset reported: CD45RA-negative fraction. The source of these receptors is a woman in her 30s in good health.

The J gene is TRBJ1-2, the V gene TRBV11-2; D not resolved. The V end was cut by 5 bases, the J end by 6 bases, with 7 bases between. The CDR3 totals 11 residues. Germline loops: CDR1 SGHAT, CDR2 FQNNGV. CDR3 in amino acids: CASSPLHGYTF. The CDR3 bases are TGTGCCAGCAGCCCGCTTCATGGCTACACCTTC.

The table lists this clone with many counts. The chain employs TRBV6-1 and TRBJ1-3, with a tentative D call TRBD1 (6 bases). The germline gives CDR1 MNHNS, CDR2 SASEGT. V was shortened by 1 base and J by 0 bases, with 19 bases between the two germline ends. The CDR3 covers 19 residues. CDR3 DNA sequence: TGTGCCAGCAGTGAAGGCGGTGACAGGTGGATCATCTCTGGAAACACCATATATTTT. It is translated as CASSEGGDRWIISGNTIYF.

This clone was detected only once. This chain connects TRBV6-6 to TRBJ1-5; no clear D. V gave up 2 bases and J gave up 4 bases, with 9 bases separating them. Germline CDR1 and CDR2: MNHNY and SVGAGI (reference sequence). This CDR3 is built from 14 residues. This chain's CDR3 is CASSYPDGNQPQHF. CDR3 bases: TGTGCCAGCAGTTACCCAGACGGTAATCAGCCCCAGCATTTT.

V is TRBV5-1 and J is TRBJ2-7; D call uncertain. Germline CDR1 reads SGHRS; CDR2 reads YFSETQ. This CDR3 has 11 residues. V lost 4 bases to trimming and J lost 3 bases, with 5 bases between them. The CDR3 here is CASSNHYEQYF. CDR3 DNA sequence: TGCGCCAGCAGCAACCACTACGAGCAGTACTTC.

This chain connects TRBV19 to TRBJ1-2; no definite D call. This CDR3 is built from 14 residues. Germline V CDR1 and CDR2: LNHDA, SQIVND (reference sequence). V dropped 2 bases and J dropped 4 bases, with 11 bases sitting between them. The CDR3 DNA sequence: TGTGCCAGTAGTATAAAATCCGGGATCTATGGCTACACCTTC. Translation: CASSIKSGIYGYTF.

V and J are TRBV30 and TRBJ2-3; 10 nucleotides agree with TRBD2. Germline values: CDR1 GTSNPN, CDR2 SVGIG (reference sequence). V shed 0 bases, J shed 0 bases, and the junction held 0 bases outside the gene matches. This CDR3 comprises 15 residues. CDR3 region: CAWSVLAGSTDTQYF. The CDR3 region has the DNA TGTGCCTGGAGTGTACTAGCGGGGAGCACAGATACGCAGTATTTT. Looking up the rest from reference TRBV30 and TRBJ2-3 gives the full variable domain: SQTIHQWPATLVQPVGSPLSLECTVEGTSNPNLYWYRQAAGRGLQLLFYSVGIGQISSEVPQNLSASRPQDRQFILSSKKLLLSDSGFYLCAWSVLAGSTDTQYFGPGTRLTVL.

V gene TRBV28 combines with J gene TRBJ2-2; 10 positions match TRBD2. The CDR3 runs 17 residues. Germline V gene data show CDR1 as MDHEN and CDR2 as SYDVKM. Trimming took 1 base from V and 1 from J; bases not matched to a gene: 3. The CDR3 protein is CASSLLASGGNTGELFF. The CDR3 DNA reads TGTGCCAGCAGTTTATTAGCTAGCGGGGGGAACACCGGGGAGCTGTTTTTT. Supplemented by reference TRBV28 and TRBJ2-2, the full variable domain reads DVKVTQSSRYLVKRTGEKVFLECVQDMDHENMFWYRQDPGLGLRLIYFSYDVKMKEKGDIPEGYSVSREKKERFSLILESASTNQTSMYLCASSLLASGGNTGELFFGEGSRLTVL.

The V gene is TRBV19, the J gene TRBJ2-1; 11 nucleotides match TRBD2. Germline CDR1 is LNHDA and CDR2 is SQIVND (reference sequence). This CDR3 has 16 amino acids. J gave up 3 bases and V 6 bases, and 7 bases lay outside the gene matches. CDR3 sequence: CASRDLAGGYYNEQFF. The CDR3 DNA follows: TGTGCCAGTAGGGATTTAGCGGGAGGGTACTACAATGAGCAGTTCTTC.